The present TCR beta chain was sequenced within a study of CD8+CD57+ T cells in acquired aplastic anemia. This clonotype was seen more than once but under ten times. The CDR3 totals 14 residues. The V end lost 1 base, the J end lost 2 bases, and 10 bases lay between the germline ends. Per germline, CDR1 DFQATT and CDR2 SNEGSKA (reference sequence). Genomic DNA provided the template from which TCR beta VDJ and CDR3 profiles were obtained. Via MiXCR, TCRdb re-called the reads, giving one row per CDR3 protein. In the table there are some 220,000 distinct CDR3 sequences, about a third of which are singletons.

The rearrangement joins TRBV20-1 to TRBJ2-3, with D unresolved. The source of this sequence is a human donor in good health, serving as a control. Sequences were obtained from sorted CD4+, CD8+, or CD8+CD57+ T cells (not recorded which) from PBMCs. The CDR3 DNA follows: TGCAGTGCTAGAGGGACCTTTCCCACAGATACGCAGTATTTT. Translated: CSARGTFPTDTQYF.